This TCR beta chain was recorded in a study of T cell changes during pregnancy in multiple sclerosis (dated by TCRdb to the late 2010s). Some background on the complete study: Changes in the T cell repertoire over the course of pregnancy were examined in this study in women with multiple sclerosis.

Regarding this clone: This receptor's antigen is unknown. No base quality information exists; no much larger clone differs at one position.

Libraries were prepared through the immunoSEQ multiplex PCR assay. In TCRdb, the immuneACCESS table is reduced to in-frame sequences with V and J assigned. These tables do not hold every clone; where another copy was compared, an unresolved V gene accounts for under half, and the others remain unexplained. The sample table records some 38,000 clones; roughly 93% of these occur just once. The top ten hold around 0.4% of the sample. This clonotype was obtained from a female donor with multiple sclerosis, enrolled in a pregnancy study. Here the sequenced sample was CD4+ T cells from peripheral blood mononuclear cells, taken in the second trimester of pregnancy.

The DNA sequence is given as TGTGCCAGCAGTTTTGAACAGTGGCCCGCTGATAACTATGGCTACACCTTC. This is translated as CASSFEQWPADNYGYTF. The chain couples TRBV27 to TRBJ1-2, with no confidently assigned D gene. The CDR1 and CDR2 encoded by the germline V gene (reference sequence) are MNHEY and SMNVEV. Trimming costs V 3 bases and J 1 base, and their ends lie 18 bases apart. The CDR3 contains 17 residues, cysteine and phenylalanine counted. Only the CDR3 region is kept as DNA, spanning 51 bases read in frame from base 1.